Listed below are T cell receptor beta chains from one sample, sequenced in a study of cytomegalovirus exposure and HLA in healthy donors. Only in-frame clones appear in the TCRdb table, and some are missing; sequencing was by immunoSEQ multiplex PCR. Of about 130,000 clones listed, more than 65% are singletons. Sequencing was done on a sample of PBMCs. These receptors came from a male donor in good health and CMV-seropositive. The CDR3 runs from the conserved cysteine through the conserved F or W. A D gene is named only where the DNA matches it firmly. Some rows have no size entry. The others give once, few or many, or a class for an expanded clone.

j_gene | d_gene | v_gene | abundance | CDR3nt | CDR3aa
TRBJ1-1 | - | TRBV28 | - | TGTGCCAGCACAGAGGGGGGGCCGAACACTGAAGCTTTCTTT | CASTEGGPNTEAFF
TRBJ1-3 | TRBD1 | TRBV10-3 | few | TGTGCCATCAGGGGACAGGCGCACACCATATATTTT | CAIRGQAHTIYF
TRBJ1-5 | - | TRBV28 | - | TGTGCCAGCAGTTTCCAACAGCTGGATCAGCCCCAGCATTTT | CASSFQQLDQPQHF
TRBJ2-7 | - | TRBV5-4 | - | TGTGCCAGCAGGGAGGGACAGTACTACGAGCAGTACTTC | CASREGQYYEQYF
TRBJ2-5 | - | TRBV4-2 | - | TGTGCCAGCAGCCAAAATACAGGGTACCAAGAGACCCAGTACTTC | CASSQNTGYQETQYF
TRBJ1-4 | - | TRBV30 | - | TGTGCCTGGAGTGAACTAGGACAGTCTGAAAAACTGTTTTTT | CAWSELGQSEKLFF
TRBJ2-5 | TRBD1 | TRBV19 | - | TGTGCCAGTACCCTAAGGGGGACAGGGGGTCGTCAAGAGACCCAGTACTTC | CASTLRGTGGRQETQYF
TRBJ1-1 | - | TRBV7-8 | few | TGTGCCAGCAGCTTAGCGACGGCCCTCGGAGCTGAAGCTTTCTTT | CASSLATALGAEAFF
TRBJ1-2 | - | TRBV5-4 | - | TGTGCCAGCAGCTACGACCCCCCGGGTGGCTACACCTTC | CASSYDPPGGYTF
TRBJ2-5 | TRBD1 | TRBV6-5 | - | TGTGCCAGCAGTTCAGGGGGCTCCCAAGAGACCCAGTACTTC | CASSSGGSQETQYF
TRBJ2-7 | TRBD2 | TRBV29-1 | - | TGCAGCGTTGAAGTTGTGGCGGGGGACGAGCAGTACTTC | CSVEVVAGDEQYF
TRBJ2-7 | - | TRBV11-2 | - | TGTGCCAGCAGCTTATCACCACAGGGCTACGAGCAGTACTTC | CASSLSPQGYEQYF
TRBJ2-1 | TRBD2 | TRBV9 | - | TGTGCCAGCAGCGTAGGGAGCGGGAGGATTAATGAGCAGTTCTTC | CASSVGSGRINEQFF
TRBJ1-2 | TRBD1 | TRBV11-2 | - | TGTGCCAGCAGCTCACCCCGGACAGGAACCTATGGCTACACCTTC | CASSSPRTGTYGYTF
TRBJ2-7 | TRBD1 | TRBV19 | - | TGTGCCAGTAGTGCGGACAGGGGTTCAGACGAGCAGTACTTC | CASSADRGSDEQYF